These T cell receptor beta chains were read from a single sample in a study of shared clonotypes between healthy human individuals. The data were produced by immunoSEQ multiplex PCR, yet TCRdb's version contains in-frame clones alone and is incomplete. The data hold fewer than 3 million clones, with around 90% observed a single time. The specimen sequenced was naive CD4+ T cells from PBMCs. These receptors all stem from a man aged 18 to 29 in good health. Some clones in this sample may be carry-over from other donors' samples. Both conserved end residues are part of each CDR3. A D gene is named only where the DNA matches it firmly. Size values are once, few and many counts, or a class for expanded clones, and some rows have none.

abundance	v_gene	j_gene	d_gene	CDR3aa	CDR3nt
once	TRBV5-1	TRBJ1-1	.	CASSLAGGLNTEAFF	TGCGCCAGCAGCTTGGCGGGCGGACTGAACACTGAAGCTTTCTTT
.	TRBV18	TRBJ1-1	.	CASSPYLENTEAFF	TGTGCCAGCTCACCGTATCTAGAGAACACTGAAGCTTTCTTT
.	TRBV2	TRBJ1-4	.	CASTLTDHNEKLFF	TGTGCCAGCACCCTGACGGACCATAATGAAAAACTGTTTTTT
.	TRBV6-6	TRBJ2-5	.	CASTDRVQETQYF	TGTGCCAGCACCGACAGAGTCCAAGAGACCCAGTACTTC
.	TRBV5-5	TRBJ1-5	.	CASSLLVGGANQPQHF	TGTGCCAGCAGCTTGTTGGTGGGGGGGGCCAATCAGCCCCAGCATTTT
.	TRBV5-1	TRBJ2-3	.	CASSLMGGSTDTQYF	TGCGCCAGCAGCTTAATGGGGGGCAGCACAGATACGCAGTATTTT
.	TRBV29-1	TRBJ2-7	TRBD2	CSVRGRAYYEQYF	TGCAGCGTTCGCGGGAGGGCCTACTACGAGCAGTACTTC
.	TRBV28	TRBJ2-4	.	CASSPGLAKNIQYF	TGTGCCAGCAGTCCAGGTTTAGCCAAAAACATTCAGTACTTC
.	TRBV19	TRBJ2-7	.	CASATGFGEQYF	TGTGCCAGTGCGACAGGTTTCGGCGAGCAGTACTTC
.	TRBV13	TRBJ2-2	.	CASSLELTTGELFF	TGTGCCAGCAGCTTGGAGCTAACCACCGGGGAGCTGTTTTTT
.	TRBV29-1	TRBJ2-1	.	CSVEDSLWFF	TGCAGCGTTGAAGATTCGTTGTGGTTCTTC
.	TRBV7-2	TRBJ2-1	.	CASSFVSAYNEQFF	TGTGCCAGCAGCTTTGTTTCGGCCTACAATGAGCAGTTCTTC
.	TRBV18	TRBJ2-1	.	CASSPQVLKEDEQFF	TGTGCCAGCTCCCCCCAGGTTCTGAAAGAGGATGAGCAGTTCTTC
.	TRBV5-1	TRBJ2-5	TRBD2	CASTLGGIQETQYF	TGCGCCAGCACCCTGGGAGGGATACAAGAGACCCAGTACTTC
.	TRBV7-2	TRBJ1-3	.	CAAGFSGNTIYF	TGTGCCGCGGGCTTCTCTGGAAACACCATATATTTT
.	TRBV2	TRBJ2-1	TRBD1	CASSDPGQGNEQFF	TGTGCCAGCAGTGATCCCGGACAGGGGAATGAGCAGTTCTTC
.	TRBV28	TRBJ2-1	.	CASSPGGTVGEQFF	TGTGCCAGCAGTCCTGGGGGGACGGTCGGTGAGCAGTTCTTC
.	TRBV30	TRBJ2-7	.	CAWTQTSYSYEQYF	TGTGCCTGGACTCAGACATCCTACTCCTACGAGCAGTACTTC
.	TRBV28	TRBJ1-2	.	CASSPTPRQGYGYTF	TGTGCCAGCAGTCCGACTCCCCGCCAGGGCTATGGCTACACCTTC
.	TRBV2	TRBJ2-5	TRBD2	CASSAGTSGGETQYF	TGTGCCAGCAGCGCAGGGACTAGCGGCGGGGAGACCCAGTACTTC
.	TRBV28	TRBJ1-1	.	CASSLGGAGSTNTEAFF	TGTGCCAGCAGTTTGGGGGGCGCGGGGTCTACGAACACTGAAGCTTTCTTT
.	TRBV23-1	TRBJ2-5	TRBD2	CASSQLGRQTSGSETQYF	TGCGCCAGCAGTCAATTGGGGCGTCAAACTAGCGGGAGCGAGACCCAGTACTTC
.	TRBV28	TRBJ1-1	.	CASLNAPGGSMNTEAFF	TGTGCCAGCCTCAACGCCCCAGGTGGTTCTATGAACACTGAAGCTTTCTTT
.	TRBV27	TRBJ2-3	TRBD2	CASGVLAGGGTDTQYF	TGTGCCAGCGGGGTCCTAGCGGGGGGAGGTACAGATACGCAGTATTTT
.	TRBV28	TRBJ2-7	TRBD2	CASTEASGRDYEQYF	TGTGCCAGCACCGAGGCTAGCGGGAGGGATTACGAGCAGTACTTC
.	TRBV5-1	TRBJ2-1	.	CASSSEGTYSYNEQFF	TGCGCCAGCAGCTCAGAGGGGACTTACTCCTACAATGAGCAGTTCTTC
.	TRBV27	TRBJ2-7	TRBD1	CASSQDRAREQYF	TGTGCCAGCAGCCAAGACAGGGCGCGCGAGCAGTACTTC
.	TRBV9	TRBJ2-3	TRBD2	CASSRPGLADTDTQYF	TGTGCCAGCAGTCGTCCGGGACTAGCGGACACAGATACGCAGTATTTT
.	TRBV9	TRBJ1-4	TRBD1	CASSPRDRGGGEKLFF	TGTGCCAGCAGCCCACGGGACAGGGGCGGTGGTGAAAAACTGTTTTTT
.	TRBV29-1	TRBJ2-5	TRBD2	CSAGGRAVETQYF	TGCAGCGCCGGCGGGAGGGCCGTCGAGACCCAGTACTTC
.	TRBV7-9	TRBJ2-3	TRBD1	CASNPDRLNTDTQYF	TGTGCCAGCAACCCGGACAGGTTAAACACAGATACGCAGTATTTT
.	TRBV27	TRBJ2-7	.	CATTASSQGSEQYF	TGTGCCACTACGGCCTCCTCCCAGGGAAGCGAGCAGTACTTC
.	TRBV30	TRBJ2-7	TRBD1	CALTTDRWSSYEQYF	TGTGCCTTGACTACGGACAGGTGGAGCTCCTACGAGCAGTACTTC
.	TRBV28	TRBJ2-4	.	CASDDNLAKNIQYF	TGTGCCAGCGACGACAATCTAGCCAAAAACATTCAGTACTTC
.	TRBV5-6	TRBJ2-3	TRBD2	CASSSATSGSTDTQYF	TGTGCCAGCAGCTCCGCGACTAGCGGTAGCACAGATACGCAGTATTTT
.	TRBV6-5	TRBJ2-1	TRBD1	CASSYGRDRSGIKFF	TGTGCCAGCAGTTACGGTCGGGACAGGTCCGGGATAAAGTTCTTC